This section outlines one T cell receptor beta chain sequence together with its context. As yet, its antigen is unknown. Produced via immunoSEQ multiplex PCR; TCRdb's table is partial and in-frame only. The sample contains 150,000 to 200,000 clones, roughly 86% of which appear only once. V lost 0 bases and J lost 3, with 9 bases in between. The V gene's germline CDR1 is PRHDT and CDR2 FYEKMQ (reference sequence). This CDR3 is 15 amino acids long. The data were obtained in a study of cytomegalovirus exposure and HLA in healthy donors. The study, taken as a whole, reports: Most observed TCR sequences were rare, whereas some public TCRs were detected in many donors.

This rearrangement joins TRBV13 to TRBJ2-1; TRBD1 might be the D (5 bases). The sample was PBMCs. The TCR comes from a man younger than 35 in good health and CMV-seropositive. The CDR3 is CASSLGQGGYNEQFF. CDR3 nucleotides: TGTGCCAGCAGCTTAGGCCAGGGCGGCTACAATGAGCAGTTCTTC.